This T cell receptor beta chain was obtained from a study of blood T cells in healthy people across ages. The V gene's germline CDR1 is DFQATT and CDR2 SNEGSKA (reference sequence). Trimming took 0 bases from V and 2 from J; bases not matched to a gene: 4. The CDR3 length is 16 residues. Study-level findings and limits: Both naive CD4+ cell counts and diversity were greater in long-lived donors than in aged donors. PBMC samples, being unsorted, prevented any conclusive comparison of naive and antigen-experienced cells.

As concerns this clonotype: Its antigen remains unidentified.

Primed by a sample-barcoded 5' primer and a J-beta primer mix, a second PCR proceeded for 7 to 11 cycles. Through a template-switch adaptor with 12 random nucleotides, each cDNA molecule received a tag. Samples each returned at least 3 million CDR3-containing paired-end reads. TCRdb re-analysed the 5' RACE reads in MiXCR, keeping a single row per CDR3 protein. The profile shows 1.2 million to 1.5 million distinct CDR3 sequences, roughly 64% of them singletons. Sequencing input: blood. The chain is built from TRBV20-1 and TRBJ2-3; TRBD1 matches 11 bases. This receptor was identified in a young man in good health. The CDR3 here is CSARDGTGGPTDTQYF. The DNA of the CDR3 is TGCAGTGCTAGAGATGGGACAGGGGGACCCACAGATACGCAGTATTTT.